A single T cell receptor beta chain is shown here with its context. The source of the sample is a study of early T cells in non-severe SARS-CoV-2 infection. TCRdb re-derived calls from the 5' RACE reads in MiXCR, one entry per CDR3 protein. The sample records 45,000 to 55,000 distinct CDR3 sequences, 13% being singletons. The sequence was obtained from an adult who was a healthcare worker with PCR-confirmed SARS-CoV-2 infection or an uninfected control (not recorded which). Sequencing input: whole blood.

Written as DNA, the CDR3 is TGTGCCAGCAGCACATTCTCCTACGAGCAGTACTTC. Translating gives CASSTFSYEQYF. The genes are TRBV6-1 and TRBJ2-7, with D unresolved. This CDR3 spans 12 amino acids. V was cut by 6 bases and J by 0 bases, with 6 bases left in between. The germline gives CDR1 MNHNS, CDR2 SASEGT.